This T cell receptor beta chain was captured by sequencing in a study of cytomegalovirus exposure and HLA in healthy donors. Clones were sequenced by immunoSEQ multiplex PCR, and TCRdb holds only the in-frame ones, with some missing. Of 250,000 to 300,000 clones detected, approximately 86% appear once; the ten largest clones hold roughly 0.99%. The CDR3 consists of 15 residues. Germline lookup yields CDR1 MNHEY and CDR2 SMNVEV (reference sequence). V lost 4 bases to trimming and J lost 2 bases; unmatched junction nucleotides: 2. This TCR was recovered from a woman between 18 and 29 years old in good health and CMV-seronegative. The sample taken for sequencing was PBMCs. The chain uses TRBV27 and TRBJ2-1; 10 bases align to TRBD2. The CDR3 loop reads CASSWGTSAYNEQFF. The CDR3 nucleotides are TGTGCCAGCAGTTGGGGGACTAGCGCCTACAATGAGCAGTTCTTC.